This entry concerns a single T cell receptor beta chain. Its antigen has not been determined. No clone much larger than this one lies a single base away; base qualities are absent. This entry is derived from a study of blood T cell repertoires in COVID-19 (dated by TCRdb to 2018 to 2020). Regarding the complete study: Samples covering the acute and convalescent phases of COVID-19 were provided by collaborators in the United States, Italy and Spain. Deeply sampled blood TCRbeta repertoires from subjects exposed to, actively infected with, or recovered from COVID-19 were included in the dataset. Samples were obtained from the ongoing ImmuneRACE study (first 160 participants) and from about 1,300 subjects provided by 6 global collaborators. A de-identified subject ID, COVID-19 status, age in years and sex were almost always included in the sample metadata. Where available, HLA class I and class II types were taken from metadata supplied by the sample provider and were not determined by assay-based typing. The repertoires were made available in a free public database intended to serve as a resource for research on the immune response to SARS-CoV-2. The prospective study material was composed of cDNA or gDNA derived from T cells, B-cell-depleted T cells, or PBMCs.

What the work shows at the level of the full study, not this receptor alone: The quantity of clinical and demographic metadata differed by source and by participant and was supplied without curation.

The immunoSEQ Assay, a bias-controlled multiplex PCR, was used to amplify TCRbeta CDR3 regions from genomic DNA. The study's own analysis went as follows. The number of nucleated cells in each sample was estimated by amplification of reference gene primers within the assay. To quantify the absolute abundance of each unique TCRbeta CDR3 rearrangement, sequence reads were collapsed and filtered. Productive Simpson clonality was computed per sample as the square root of Simpson's diversity index over productive rearrangements. In its TCRdb copy, this immuneACCESS table keeps in-frame sequences only and misses some clones. Where compared with another copy, unresolved V genes explain less than half of these, and the others have no known cause. V and J calls and clone size are as listed in that table; D and trimming were resolved from the DNA. A total of roughly 200,000 clones appear in this sample, approximately 85% of them only once. The biggest ten clones account for less than 9% of the sample.

The CDR3 runs 17 amino acids, cysteine and phenylalanine included. The retained sequence is limited to the CDR3, 51 bases, with the frame set at the first base. V trim: 4 bases; J trim: 0 bases; unmatched bases: 6. CDR1 and CDR2 are read off the germline V gene as MGHRA and YSYEKL. The collaborating institutions used their own protocols to collect whole blood in K2EDTA tubes. Collaborator samples were shipped for TCRbeta analysis as frozen whole blood, isolated PBMCs, or DNA extracted from either sample type. The source is a woman aged 60-75 years with acute or convalescent COVID-19. The sequenced sample was peripheral blood. The chain was built from TRBV4-1 and TRBJ1-6; TRBD1 matches 7 bases in the middle. The DNA sequence is as follows: TGCGCCAGCAGCCGGATACAGGGGAGCTCCTATAATTCACCCCTCCACTTT. It specifies CASSRIQGSSYNSPLHF.